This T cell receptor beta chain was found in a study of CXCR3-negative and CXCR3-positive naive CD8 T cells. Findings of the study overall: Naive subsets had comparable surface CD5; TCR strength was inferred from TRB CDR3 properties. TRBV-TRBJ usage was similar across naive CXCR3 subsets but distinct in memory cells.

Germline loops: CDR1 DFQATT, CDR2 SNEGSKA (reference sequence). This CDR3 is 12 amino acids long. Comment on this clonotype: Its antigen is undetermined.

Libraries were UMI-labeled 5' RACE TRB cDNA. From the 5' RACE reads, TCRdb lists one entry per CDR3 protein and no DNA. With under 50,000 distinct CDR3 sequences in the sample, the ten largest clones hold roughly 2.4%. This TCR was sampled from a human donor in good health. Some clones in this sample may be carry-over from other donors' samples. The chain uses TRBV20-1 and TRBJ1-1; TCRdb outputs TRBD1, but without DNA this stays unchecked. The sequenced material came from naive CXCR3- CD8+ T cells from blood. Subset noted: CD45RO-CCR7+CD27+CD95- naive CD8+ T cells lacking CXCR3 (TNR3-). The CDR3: CSARQGDTEAFF.